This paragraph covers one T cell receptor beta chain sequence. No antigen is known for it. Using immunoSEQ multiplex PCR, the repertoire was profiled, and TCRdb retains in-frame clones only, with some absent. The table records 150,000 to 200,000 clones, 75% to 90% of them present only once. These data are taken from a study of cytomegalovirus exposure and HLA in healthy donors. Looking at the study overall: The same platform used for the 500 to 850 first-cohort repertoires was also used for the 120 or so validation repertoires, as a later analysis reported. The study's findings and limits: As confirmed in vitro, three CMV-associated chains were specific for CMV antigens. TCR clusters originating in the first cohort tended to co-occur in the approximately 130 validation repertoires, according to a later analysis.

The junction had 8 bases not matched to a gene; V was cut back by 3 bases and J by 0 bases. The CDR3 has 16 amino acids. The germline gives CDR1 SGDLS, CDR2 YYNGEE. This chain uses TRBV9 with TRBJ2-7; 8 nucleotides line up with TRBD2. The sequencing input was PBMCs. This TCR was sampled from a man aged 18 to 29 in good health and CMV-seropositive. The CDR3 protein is CASSAETSGDSYEQYF. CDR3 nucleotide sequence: TGTGCCAGCAGCGCCGAAACTAGCGGCGACTCCTACGAGCAGTACTTC.